The TCR beta chain under discussion was sequenced for a study of somatic mutations in cytotoxic T cells in rheumatoid arthritis. Turning to the study itself: Sorting by flow gave nearly 100% purity for some V beta antibody-stained T-cell populations, including V beta1+ cells sequenced for TCRB.

Profiling relied on immunoSEQ multiplex PCR, and the TCRdb table lists in-frame clones only, not all of them. The sample consists of under 15,000 clones, under 80% of them appearing once. By positive magnetic bead selection, CD4+ and CD8+ cells were isolated, and their purity was checked by flow cytometry. V was clipped by 4 bases and J by 2 bases; unmatched bases: 7. Germline loops: CDR1 SGHDT, CDR2 YYEEEE. The CDR3 covers 16 residues. The clonotype comes from a man in his sixties or seventies in good health. The gene calls are TRBV5-6 and TRBJ2-3; 10 positions agree with TRBD2. Input material: CD8+ T cells sorted from blood. CDR3 sequence: CASSPPTSGATDTQYF. The CDR3 coding sequence is TGTGCCAGCAGCCCCCCAACTAGCGGGGCCACAGATACGCAGTATTTT.